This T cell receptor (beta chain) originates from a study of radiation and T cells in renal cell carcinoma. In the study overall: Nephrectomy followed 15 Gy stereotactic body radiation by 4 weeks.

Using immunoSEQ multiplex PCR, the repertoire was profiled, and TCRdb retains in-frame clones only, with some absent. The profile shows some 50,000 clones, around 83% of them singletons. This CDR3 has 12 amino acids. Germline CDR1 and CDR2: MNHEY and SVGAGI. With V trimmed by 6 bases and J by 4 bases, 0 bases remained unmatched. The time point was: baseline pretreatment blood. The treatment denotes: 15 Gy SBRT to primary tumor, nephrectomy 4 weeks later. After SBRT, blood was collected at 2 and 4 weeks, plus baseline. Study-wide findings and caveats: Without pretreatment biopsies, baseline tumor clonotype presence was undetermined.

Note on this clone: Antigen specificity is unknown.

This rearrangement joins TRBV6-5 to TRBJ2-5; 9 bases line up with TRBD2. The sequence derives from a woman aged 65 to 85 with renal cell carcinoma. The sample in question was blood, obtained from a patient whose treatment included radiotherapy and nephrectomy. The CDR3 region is CASRLAGETQYF. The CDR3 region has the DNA TGTGCCAGCAGACTAGCGGGAGAGACCCAGTACTTC.